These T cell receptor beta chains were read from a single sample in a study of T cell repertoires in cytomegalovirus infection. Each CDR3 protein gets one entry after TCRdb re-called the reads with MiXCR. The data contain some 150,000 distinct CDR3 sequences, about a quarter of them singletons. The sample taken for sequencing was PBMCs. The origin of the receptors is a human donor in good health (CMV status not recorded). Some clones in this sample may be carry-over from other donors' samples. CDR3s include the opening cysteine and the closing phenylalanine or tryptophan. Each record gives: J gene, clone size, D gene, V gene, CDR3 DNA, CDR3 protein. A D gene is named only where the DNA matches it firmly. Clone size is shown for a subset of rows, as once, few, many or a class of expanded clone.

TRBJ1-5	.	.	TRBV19	TGTGCCAGTAGTCCGTTGGCGGAAAGCAATCAGCCCCAGCATTTT	CASSPLAESNQPQHF
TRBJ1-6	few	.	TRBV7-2	TGTGCCAGCAGCTTGAAGGGTTATAATTCACCCCTCCACTTT	CASSLKGYNSPLHF
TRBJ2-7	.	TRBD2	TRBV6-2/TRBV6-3	TGTGCCAGCAGTCACCTAGCGGGAGGGCCCCCTGACTACGAGCAGTACTTC	CASSHLAGGPPDYEQYF
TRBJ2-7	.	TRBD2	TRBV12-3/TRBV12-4	TGTGCCAGCAGTCCTGCCTTGGGGGGGTACGAGCAGTACTTC	CASSPALGGYEQYF
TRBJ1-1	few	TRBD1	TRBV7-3	TGTGCCAGCAGCTCCCCCGACAGGGTCACTGAAGCTTTCTTT	CASSSPDRVTEAFF
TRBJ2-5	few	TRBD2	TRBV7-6	TGTGCCAGCAGCTTATCAGCGGGAGGCCCCCGAATGAAGACCCAGTACTTC	CASSLSAGGPRMKTQYF
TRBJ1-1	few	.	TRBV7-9	TGTGCCAGCAGTTTCGAGGGCACTGAAGCTTTCTTT	CASSFEGTEAFF
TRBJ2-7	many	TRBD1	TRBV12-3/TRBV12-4	TGTGCCAGCAGTTCCGGGACAGGTTTTTACGAGCAGTACTTC	CASSSGTGFYEQYF
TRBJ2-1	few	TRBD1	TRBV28	TGTGCCAGCACCCTACAGGGGCAGAGTAATGAGCAGTTCTTC	CASTLQGQSNEQFF
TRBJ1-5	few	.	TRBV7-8	TGTGCCAGCAGCCCGCAATATAGCAATCAGCCCCAGCATTTT	CASSPQYSNQPQHF
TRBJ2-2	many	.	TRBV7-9	TGTGCCAGCAGCTTAGCTGCTAGGCAGCACACCGGGGAGCTGTTTTTT	CASSLAARQHTGELFF
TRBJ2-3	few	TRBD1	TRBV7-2	TGTGCCAGCAGCTTTTCCGGACAGGGCACAGATACGCAGTATTTT	CASSFSGQGTDTQYF
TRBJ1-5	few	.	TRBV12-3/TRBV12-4	TGTGCCAGCAGTTTCTCTGAAGATCAGCCCCAGCATTTT	CASSFSEDQPQHF
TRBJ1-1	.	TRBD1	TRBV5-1	TGCGCCAGCAGCACCCGACAGGGGGCTGATGGGACTGAAGCTTTCTTT	CASSTRQGADGTEAFF
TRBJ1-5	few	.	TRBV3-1	TGTGCCAGCAGCCAAGCCGGAGATGGGCAGCCCCAGCATTTT	CASSQAGDGQPQHF
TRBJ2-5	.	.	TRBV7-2	TGTGACAGCAGCTTAGTTGCAGGGGAGCTGGAGGCCCAGTATTTC	CDSSLVAGELEAQYF
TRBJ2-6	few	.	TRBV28	TGTGCCAGCAGTTTGTTAGCGGCCGGGGCCAACGTCCTGACTTTC	CASSLLAAGANVLTF
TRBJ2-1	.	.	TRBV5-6	TGTGCCAGCAGCCCCACAGGTTACAATGAGCAGTTCTTC	CASSPTGYNEQFF
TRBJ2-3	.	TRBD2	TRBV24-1	TGTGCCACCAGTGATGCGGGACTACGCACAGATACGCAGTATTTT	CATSDAGLRTDTQYF
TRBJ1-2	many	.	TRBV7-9	TGTGCCAGCAGGCGAGACACAGGGAACTATGGCTACACCTTC	CASRRDTGNYGYTF
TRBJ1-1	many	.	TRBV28	TGTGCCAGCAGTTTCAGGATAGATCGGGGTGAAGCTTTCTTT	CASSFRIDRGEAFF
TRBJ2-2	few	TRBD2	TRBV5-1	TGCGCCAGCAGCGCAGGACTAGGTAGTAACACCGGGGAGCTGTTTTTT	CASSAGLGSNTGELFF
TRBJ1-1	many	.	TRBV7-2	TGTGCCAGCAGCTGGGGGGGCACCAAGAACACTGAAGCTTTCTTT	CASSWGGTKNTEAFF
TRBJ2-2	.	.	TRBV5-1	TGCGCCAGCAGCCTGAACAGGGCCACGAACACCGGGGAGCTGTTTTTT	CASSLNRATNTGELFF
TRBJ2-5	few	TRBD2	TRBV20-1	TGCAGTGTCCCCCGCCGCGGGGGGGGAGAGACCCAGTACTTC	CSVPRRGGGETQYF
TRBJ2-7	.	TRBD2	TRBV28	TGTGCCAGCAGTTTTCGGTCTAGCGGGAGTAGGGAGCAGTACTTC	CASSFRSSGSREQYF
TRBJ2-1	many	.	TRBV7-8	TGTGCCAGCAGCGGGAGTGTCAGCTCCTACAATGAGCAGTTCTTC	CASSGSVSSYNEQFF
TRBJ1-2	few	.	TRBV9	TGTGCCAGCAGCGTAGACAGGGCTGATGGCTACACCTTC	CASSVDRADGYTF
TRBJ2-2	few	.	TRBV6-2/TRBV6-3	TGTGCCAGCAGTTACTTCGACACCGGGGAGCTGTTTTTT	CASSYFDTGELFF
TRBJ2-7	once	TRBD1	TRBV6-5	TGTGCCAGCAGTTACTTAAAAAGGACAGGGGGATACGAGCAGTACTTC	CASSYLKRTGGYEQYF
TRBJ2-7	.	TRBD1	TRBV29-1	TGCAGCGTTCTGTCGGGACAGAACACCTACGAGCAGTACTTC	CSVLSGQNTYEQYF
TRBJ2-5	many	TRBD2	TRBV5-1	TGCGCCAGCAGACGGACTAGCGGACAAGAGACCCAGTACTTC	CASRRTSGQETQYF
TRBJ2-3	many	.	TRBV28	TGTGCCAGCAGTCGTGGGGGGCAGGCAAATACGCAGTATTTT	CASSRGGQANTQYF
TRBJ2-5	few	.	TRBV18	TGTGCCAGCTCCCGAAACGGGGGCCAAGAGACCCAGTACTTC	CASSRNGGQETQYF
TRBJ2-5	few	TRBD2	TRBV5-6	TGTGCCAGCAGCTCGTGGGGACTAGCGGGAGTGAGGGAGACCCAGTACTTC	CASSSWGLAGVRETQYF
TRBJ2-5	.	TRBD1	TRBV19	TGTGCCAGCGGGACAGGGGGCACGAGCTCGGAAGAGACCCAGTACTTC	CASGTGGTSSEETQYF